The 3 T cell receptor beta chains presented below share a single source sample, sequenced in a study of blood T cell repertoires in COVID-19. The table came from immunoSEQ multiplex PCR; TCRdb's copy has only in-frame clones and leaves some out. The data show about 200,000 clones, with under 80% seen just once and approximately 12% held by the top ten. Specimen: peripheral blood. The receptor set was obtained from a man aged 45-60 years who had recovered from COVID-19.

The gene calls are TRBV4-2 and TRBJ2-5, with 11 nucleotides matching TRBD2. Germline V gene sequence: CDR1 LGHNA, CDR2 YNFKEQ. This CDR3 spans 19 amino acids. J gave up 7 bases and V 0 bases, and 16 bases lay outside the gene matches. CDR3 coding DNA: TGTGCCAGCAGCCAAGATGTGGGGGTCGTAGCGGGAGGGCCCGGGACCCAGTACTTC. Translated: CASSQDVGVVAGGPGTQYF.

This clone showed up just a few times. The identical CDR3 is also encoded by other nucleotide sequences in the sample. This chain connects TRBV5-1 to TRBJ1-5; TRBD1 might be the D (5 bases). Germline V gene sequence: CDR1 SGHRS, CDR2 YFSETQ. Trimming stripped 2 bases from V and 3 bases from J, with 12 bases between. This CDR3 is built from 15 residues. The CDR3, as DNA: TGCGCCAGCAGCTTAGGGCAGGGCGACAATCAGCCCCAGCATTTT. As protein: CASSLGQGDNQPQHF.

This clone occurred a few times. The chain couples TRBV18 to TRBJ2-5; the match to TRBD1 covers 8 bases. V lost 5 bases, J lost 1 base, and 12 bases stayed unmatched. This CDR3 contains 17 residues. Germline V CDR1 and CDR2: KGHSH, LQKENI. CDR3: CASSSIPGQGLQETQYF. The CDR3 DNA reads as TGTGCCAGCTCATCCATCCCCGGACAGGGTCTCCAAGAGACCCAGTACTTC.